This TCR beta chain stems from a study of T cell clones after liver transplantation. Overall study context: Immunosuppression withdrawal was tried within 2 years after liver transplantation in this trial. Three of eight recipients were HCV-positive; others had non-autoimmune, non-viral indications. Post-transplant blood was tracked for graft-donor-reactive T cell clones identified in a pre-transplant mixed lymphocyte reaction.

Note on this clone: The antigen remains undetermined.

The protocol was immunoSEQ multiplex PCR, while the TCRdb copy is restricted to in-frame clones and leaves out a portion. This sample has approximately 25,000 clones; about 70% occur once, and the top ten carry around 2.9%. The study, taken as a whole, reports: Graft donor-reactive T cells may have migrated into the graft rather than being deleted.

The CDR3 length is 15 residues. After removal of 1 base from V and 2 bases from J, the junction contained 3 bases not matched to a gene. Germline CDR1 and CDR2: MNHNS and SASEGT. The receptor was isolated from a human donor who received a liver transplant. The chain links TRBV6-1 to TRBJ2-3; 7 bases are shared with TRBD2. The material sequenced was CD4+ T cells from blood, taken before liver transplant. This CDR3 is CASSEGLAATDTQYF. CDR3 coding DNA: TGTGCCAGCAGTGAAGGACTAGCAGCCACAGATACGCAGTATTTT.